Listed below are T cell receptor beta chains from one sample, sequenced in a study of vaccination effects on CD4 cells after COVID-19. Method: immunoSEQ multiplex PCR; TCRdb's copy keeps in-frame clones and lacks some. The sample consists of 60,000 to 85,000 clones, about 67% of them appearing once. Antigens of these TCRs are unknown. The source material was CD4+ T cells from PBMCs cultured with HCoV-229E spike peptides, sampled after COVID-19 vaccination. Receptors originate from a human donor who received a COVID-19 vaccine. Each CDR3 is given with its conserved first and last residue. The D gene is left open where the match is weak. Size tells how often a clone was seen (once, few, many) or the class of an expanded clone, and some rows leave it out.

v_gene	abundance	d_gene	j_gene	CDR3aa	CDR3nt
TRBV7-9	.	.	TRBJ1-3	CASSPKGPRGTIYF	TGTGCCAGCAGCCCCAAGGGACCCCGGGGAACCATATATTTT
TRBV30	.	TRBD2	TRBJ2-5	CAWRLAGWYQETQYF	TGTGCCTGGCGGCTAGCGGGGTGGTACCAAGAGACCCAGTACTTC
TRBV6-1	.	.	TRBJ1-6	CASSARTRGGGSSPLHF	TGTGCCAGCAGTGCTCGGACGAGGGGTGGCGGGTCCTCACCCCTCCACTTT
TRBV6-2/TRBV6-3	.	.	TRBJ1-1	CASSYSGGRTEAFF	TGTGCCAGCAGTTACTCCGGGGGGCGAACTGAAGCTTTCTTT
TRBV18	.	.	TRBJ2-1	CASSPTGLEQFF	TGTGCCAGCTCACCAACAGGGCTTGAGCAGTTCTTC
TRBV6-1	.	.	TRBJ1-1	CASSESGRTEAFF	TGTGCCAGCAGTGAGTCAGGACGGACGGAAGCTTTCTTT
TRBV28	.	.	TRBJ2-3	CASSLLDTQYF	TGTGCCAGCAGTCTGTTAGATACGCAGTATTTT
TRBV21-1	few	.	TRBJ1-2	CASSKGGTANYGYTF	TGTGCCAGCAGCAAAGGGGGGACAGCTAACTATGGCTACACCTTC
TRBV2	.	.	TRBJ2-5	CASSPGTVQETQYF	TGTGCCAGCAGTCCCGGGACGGTGCAAGAGACCCAGTACTTC
TRBV4-1	once	.	TRBJ2-2	CASSHTGRTGELFF	TGCGCCAGCAGCCACACAGGGAGGACCGGGGAGCTGTTTTTT
TRBV6-5	.	.	TRBJ1-2	CASRGRQLANYGYTF	TGTGCCAGCAGGGGTCGACAGTTAGCTAACTATGGCTACACCTTC
TRBV9	.	TRBD2	TRBJ2-1	CASSVGAGVNEQFF	TGTGCCAGCAGCGTAGGTGCGGGGGTCAATGAGCAGTTCTTC
TRBV5-4	.	.	TRBJ1-2	CASSRAGGANYGYTF	TGTGCCAGCAGCCGCGCCGGCGGGGCCAACTATGGCTACACCTTC
TRBV4-1	few	.	TRBJ1-2	CASSQDRQGDYGYTF	TGCGCCAGCAGCCAAGATCGCCAGGGCGACTATGGCTACACCTTC
TRBV30	.	.	TRBJ1-4	CAWSRGGGSKVATNEKLFF	TGTGCCTGGAGTAGGGGTGGGGGATCAAAAGTTGCAACTAATGAAAAACTGTTTTTT
TRBV2	few	.	TRBJ2-3	CASSGAGGTDTQYF	TGTGCCAGCAGTGGGGCAGGGGGCACAGATACGCAGTATTTT
TRBV4-1	once	.	TRBJ2-3	CASSQTYNPSTDTQYF	TGCGCCAGCAGCCAAACCTACAACCCCAGCACAGATACGCAGTATTTT
TRBV5-1	.	TRBD2	TRBJ2-1	CASSLVAGVALNEQFF	TGCGCCAGCAGCTTGGTTGCGGGGGTAGCCCTCAATGAGCAGTTCTTC
TRBV6-6	.	TRBD1	TRBJ1-6	CASSSRQGASNSPLHF	TGTGCCAGCAGTTCCCGACAGGGGGCGTCTAATTCACCCCTCCACTTT
TRBV6-6	.	.	TRBJ2-6	CASSPKRATPGANVLTF	TGTGCCAGCAGTCCCAAGAGGGCCACACCTGGGGCCAACGTCCTGACTTTC
TRBV28	.	TRBD1	TRBJ2-4	CASSPGTGQGRNIQYF	TGTGCCAGCAGTCCGGGGACAGGGCAAGGGAGAAACATTCAGTACTTC
TRBV20-1	.	.	TRBJ2-3	CSVQHLKQYF	TGCAGTGTTCAGCACCTAAAGCAGTATTTT
TRBV5-6	few	TRBD1	TRBJ1-1	CASSTGGQGGTEAFF	TGTGCCAGCAGCACGGGGGGACAGGGAGGAACTGAAGCTTTCTTT
TRBV5-1	.	TRBD2	TRBJ2-3	CASSPGLLAATSTDTQYF	TGCGCCAGCAGCCCGGGCCTTCTAGCGGCCACTAGCACAGATACGCAGTATTTT
TRBV6-5	.	.	TRBJ1-6	CASSDLGGFNSPLHF	TGTGCCAGCAGCGACCTGGGGGGGTTTAATTCACCCCTCCACTTT
TRBV20-1	.	.	TRBJ2-1	CSARIHHEQFF	TGCAGTGCTAGGATCCACCATGAGCAGTTCTTC
TRBV6-5	once	.	TRBJ2-3	CASSYRGPLSTDTQYF	TGTGCCAGCAGTTATCGGGGGCCCCTTAGCACAGATACGCAGTATTTT
TRBV19	.	.	TRBJ2-1	CASRKQGAAYNEQFF	TGTGCCAGTAGGAAACAGGGTGCGGCCTACAATGAGCAGTTCTTC
TRBV9	.	TRBD1	TRBJ2-1	CASSPRTGAGSYNEQFF	TGTGCCAGCAGTCCACGAACAGGGGCTGGGTCCTACAATGAGCAGTTCTTC
TRBV3-1/TRBV3-2	.	TRBD2	TRBJ2-1	CASSAVRLAGYNEQFF	TGTGCCAGCAGCGCCGTGCGACTAGCGGGGTACAATGAGCAGTTCTTC
TRBV7-3	.	TRBD1	TRBJ2-2	CASSLWGTVSTGELFF	TGTGCCAGCAGCTTATGGGGGACAGTTTCCACCGGGGAGCTGTTTTTT
TRBV5-8	.	.	TRBJ2-1	CASSLTLSPYNEQFF	TGTGCCAGCAGCTTGACGCTTTCTCCGTACAATGAGCAGTTCTTC
TRBV5-1	.	TRBD2	TRBJ2-5	CASSLESGGETQYF	TGCGCCAGCAGCTTGGAGTCGGGGGGGGAGACCCAGTACTTC
TRBV24-1	once	.	TRBJ2-2	CATSDLQGLSNTGELFF	TGTGCCACCAGTGATTTGCAAGGGCTCTCCAACACCGGGGAGCTGTTTTTT
TRBV5-1	few	TRBD1	TRBJ2-1	CASSPDRADNEQFF	TGCGCCAGCAGCCCGGACAGGGCCGACAATGAGCAGTTCTTC
TRBV5-8	.	.	TRBJ1-1	CASSRVGGGNTEAFF	TGTGCCAGCAGCCGAGTAGGCGGGGGAAACACTGAAGCTTTCTTT
TRBV5-1	.	.	TRBJ2-5	CASSPGGLETQYF	TGCGCCAGCAGCCCGGGCGGATTGGAGACCCAGTACTTC
TRBV29-1	.	TRBD1	TRBJ1-1	CSVEMPGTVSAFF	TGCAGCGTTGAGATGCCTGGGACAGTTTCGGCTTTCTTT
TRBV18	.	.	TRBJ1-1	CASSPILWGRTGNTEAFF	TGTGCCAGCTCACCCATCCTCTGGGGCAGGACTGGGAACACTGAAGCTTTCTTT
TRBV28	.	.	TRBJ1-2	CASSRGGEYGYTF	TGTGCCAGCTCGAGGGGAGGGGAATATGGCTACACCTTC
TRBV5-1	.	.	TRBJ2-3	CASSDTGQDADTQYF	TGCGCCAGCAGTGACACGGGACAAGACGCAGATACGCAGTATTTT
TRBV29-1	.	TRBD1	TRBJ1-1	CSGGDRLLLEAFF	TGCAGCGGGGGGGACAGACTTTTACTTGAAGCTTTCTTT
TRBV5-4	.	TRBD1	TRBJ2-2	CASSSSDRGPRTGELFF	TGTGCCAGCAGCTCGTCGGACAGGGGGCCCCGAACCGGGGAGCTGTTTTTT
TRBV4-1	once	.	TRBJ1-2	CASSSDRLGPTYGYTF	TGCGCCAGCAGCTCAGACAGGTTGGGCCCAACCTATGGCTACACCTTC
TRBV6-5	.	.	TRBJ2-2	CASNLRGASGELFF	TGTGCCAGCAACCTTAGGGGGGCTTCAGGGGAGCTGTTTTTT
TRBV9	.	.	TRBJ1-1	CASSKVANTEAFF	TGTGCCAGCAGCAAGGTAGCGAACACTGAAGCTTTCTTT
TRBV27	.	.	TRBJ1-1	CASSLSSTANTEAFF	TGTGCCAGCAGTTTATCGAGTACAGCGAACACTGAAGCTTTCTTT
TRBV27	few	.	TRBJ1-2	CASSFGRRGSYGYTF	TGTGCCAGCAGTTTTGGTCGGCGAGGGAGTTATGGCTACACCTTC
TRBV19	.	.	TRBJ1-5	CASSIIPGLQPQHF	TGTGCCAGTAGTATAATCCCAGGGTTGCAGCCCCAGCATTTT
TRBV18	.	.	TRBJ2-3	CASSPEGDTQYF	TGTGCCAGCTCTCCGGAAGGAGATACGCAGTATTTT
TRBV7-9	.	TRBD2	TRBJ2-1	CASSLTSGEYNEQFF	TGTGCCAGCAGTTTGACTAGCGGGGAGTACAATGAGCAGTTCTTC
TRBV28	.	TRBD1	TRBJ1-4	CASSFLGQGSEKLFF	TGTGCCAGCAGTTTTTTAGGACAGGGGTCTGAAAAACTGTTTTTT